This T cell receptor (beta chain) emerged from a study of T cell responses to AZD1222 COVID-19 vaccine. Findings and limits, study-wide: Donors were mostly white British, more females; clonal diversity possibly underestimated.

Germline loops: CDR1 SEHNR, CDR2 FQNEAQ (reference sequence). V was trimmed by 2 bases and J by 3 bases, leaving 16 bases between them. The CDR3 sequence is 16 residues long. Remarks on this clone: Its antigen remains unknown.

Produced via immunoSEQ multiplex PCR; TCRdb's table is partial and in-frame only. The sample comprises 140,000 to 150,000 clones, 90% to 95% of which are singletons, and 7.5% to 9.5% rests with the top ten. This sequence was found in an adult in good health. The source material was peripheral blood, sampled on day 0 of AZD1222 vaccination. The rearrangement uses TRBV7-9 and TRBJ2-5; D possibly corresponds to TRBD2 (5 bases). For the CDR3, the DNA is TGTGCCAGCAGCTTATTGAAGTTAGCGCAGGAAGAGACCCAGTACTTC. The encoded protein is CASSLLKLAQEETQYF.